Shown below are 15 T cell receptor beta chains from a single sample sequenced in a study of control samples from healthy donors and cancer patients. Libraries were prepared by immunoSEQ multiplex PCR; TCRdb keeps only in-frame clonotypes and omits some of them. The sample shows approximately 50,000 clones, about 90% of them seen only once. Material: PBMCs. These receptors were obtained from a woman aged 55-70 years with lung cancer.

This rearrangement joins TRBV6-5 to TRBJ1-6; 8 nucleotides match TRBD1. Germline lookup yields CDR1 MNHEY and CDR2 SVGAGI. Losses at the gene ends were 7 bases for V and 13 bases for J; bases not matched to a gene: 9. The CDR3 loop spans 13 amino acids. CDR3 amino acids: CASTGQGGGPLHF. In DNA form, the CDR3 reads TGTGCCAGCACCGGACAGGGAGGAGGCCCCCTCCACTTT.

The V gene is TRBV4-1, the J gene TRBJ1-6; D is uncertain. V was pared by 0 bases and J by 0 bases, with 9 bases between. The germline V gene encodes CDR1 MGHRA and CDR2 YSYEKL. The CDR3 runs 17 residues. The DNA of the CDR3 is TGCGCCAGCAGCCAAGATTCGTCCCCCTCCTATAATTCACCCCTCCACTTT. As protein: CASSQDSSPSYNSPLHF.

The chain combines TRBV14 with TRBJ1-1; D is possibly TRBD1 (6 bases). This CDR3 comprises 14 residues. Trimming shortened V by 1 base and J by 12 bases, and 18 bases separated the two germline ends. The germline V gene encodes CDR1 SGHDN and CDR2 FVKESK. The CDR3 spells CASSQVSGALGSFF. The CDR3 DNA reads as TGTGCCAGCAGCCAAGTTTCGGGGGCCCTAGGATCTTTCTTT. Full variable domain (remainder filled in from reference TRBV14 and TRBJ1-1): EAGVTQFPSHSVIEKGQTVTLRCDPISGHDNLYWYRRVMGKEIKFLLHFVKESKQDESGMPNNRFLAERTGGTYSTLKVQPAELEDSGVYFCASSQVSGALGSFFGQGTRLTVV.

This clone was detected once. The CDR3 region is CASNVQGVAGYTF. CDR3 DNA: TGTGCCAGCAACGTACAGGGGGTAGCTGGCTACACCTTC. This chain connects TRBV5-4 to TRBJ1-2; 8 bases line up with TRBD1. The ends lost 6 bases at V and 7 bases at J; junction bases unmatched: 8. The CDR3 sequence is 13 residues long. Germline CDR1 is SGHNT and CDR2 is YYREEE (reference sequence).

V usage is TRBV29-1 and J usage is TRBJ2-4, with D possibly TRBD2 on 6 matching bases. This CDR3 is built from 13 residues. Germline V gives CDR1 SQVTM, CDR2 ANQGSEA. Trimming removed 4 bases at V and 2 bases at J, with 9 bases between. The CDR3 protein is CSVGGGTKNIQYF. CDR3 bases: TGCAGCGTTGGCGGAGGGACCAAAAACATTCAGTACTTC.

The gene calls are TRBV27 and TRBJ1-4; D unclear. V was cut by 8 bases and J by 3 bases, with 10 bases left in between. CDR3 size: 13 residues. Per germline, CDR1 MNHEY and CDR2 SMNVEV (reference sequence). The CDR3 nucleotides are TGTGCCAGCCGAACGTGGGCTAATGAAAAACTGTTTTTT. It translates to CASRTWANEKLFF.

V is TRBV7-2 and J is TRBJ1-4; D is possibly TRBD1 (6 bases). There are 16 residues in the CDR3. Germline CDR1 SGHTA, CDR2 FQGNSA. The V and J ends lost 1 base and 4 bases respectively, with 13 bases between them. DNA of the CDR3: TGTGCCAGCAGCTTAGAGGGGGGGCCCCTTAATGAAAAACTGTTTTTT. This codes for CASSLEGGPLNEKLFF.

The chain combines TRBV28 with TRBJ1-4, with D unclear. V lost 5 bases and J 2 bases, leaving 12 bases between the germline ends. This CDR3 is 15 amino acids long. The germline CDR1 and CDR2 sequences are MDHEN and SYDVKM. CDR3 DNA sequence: TGTGCCAGCAGTCTCGGCGGGCTCACTAATGAAAAACTGTTTTTT. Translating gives CASSLGGLTNEKLFF. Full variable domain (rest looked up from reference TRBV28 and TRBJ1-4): DVKVTQSSRYLVKRTGEKVFLECVQDMDHENMFWYRQDPGLGLRLIYFSYDVKMKEKGDIPEGYSVSREKKERFSLILESASTNQTSMYLCASSLGGLTNEKLFFGSGTQLSVL.

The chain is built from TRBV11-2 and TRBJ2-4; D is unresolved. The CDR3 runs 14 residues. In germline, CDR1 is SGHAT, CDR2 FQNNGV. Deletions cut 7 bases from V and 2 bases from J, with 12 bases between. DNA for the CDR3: TGTGCCAGCAATAGTGTAGGAACCAAAAACATTCAGTACTTC. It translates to CASNSVGTKNIQYF.

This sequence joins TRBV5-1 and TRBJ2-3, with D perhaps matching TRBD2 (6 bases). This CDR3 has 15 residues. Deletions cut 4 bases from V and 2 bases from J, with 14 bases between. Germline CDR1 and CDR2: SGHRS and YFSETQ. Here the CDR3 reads CASSPASADTDTQYF. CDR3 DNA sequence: TGCGCCAGCAGCCCAGCTAGCGCGGACACAGATACGCAGTATTTT.

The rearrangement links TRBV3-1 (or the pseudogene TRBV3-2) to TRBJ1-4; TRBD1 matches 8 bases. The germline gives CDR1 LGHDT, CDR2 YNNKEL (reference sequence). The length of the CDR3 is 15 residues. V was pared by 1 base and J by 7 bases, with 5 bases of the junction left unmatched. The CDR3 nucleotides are TGTGCCAGCAGCCAAGGGCAGGGGGCTTTTGAAAAACTGTTTTTT. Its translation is CASSQGQGAFEKLFF.

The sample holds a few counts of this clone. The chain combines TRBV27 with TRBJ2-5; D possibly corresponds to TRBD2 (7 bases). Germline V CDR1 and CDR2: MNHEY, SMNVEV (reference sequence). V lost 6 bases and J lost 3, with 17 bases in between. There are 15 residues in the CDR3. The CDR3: CASRRGRGREETQYF. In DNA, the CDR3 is TGTGCCAGCAGGAGGGGGAGGGGGAGGGAAGAGACCCAGTACTTC.

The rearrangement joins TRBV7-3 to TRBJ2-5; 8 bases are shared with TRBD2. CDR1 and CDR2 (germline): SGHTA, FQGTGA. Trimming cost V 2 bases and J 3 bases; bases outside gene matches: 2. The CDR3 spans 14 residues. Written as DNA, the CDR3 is TGTGCCAGCAGCTTAGCGGGGGGCAAAGAGACCCAGTACTTC. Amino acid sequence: CASSLAGGKETQYF.

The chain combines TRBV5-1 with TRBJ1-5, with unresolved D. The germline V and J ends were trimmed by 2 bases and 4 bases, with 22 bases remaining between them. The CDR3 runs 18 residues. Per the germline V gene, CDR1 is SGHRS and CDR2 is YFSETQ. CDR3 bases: TGCGCCAGCAGCTTTTGCACAATAGGCGGGCTTTGTAATCAGCCCCAGCATTTT. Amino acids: CASSFCTIGGLCNQPQHF.

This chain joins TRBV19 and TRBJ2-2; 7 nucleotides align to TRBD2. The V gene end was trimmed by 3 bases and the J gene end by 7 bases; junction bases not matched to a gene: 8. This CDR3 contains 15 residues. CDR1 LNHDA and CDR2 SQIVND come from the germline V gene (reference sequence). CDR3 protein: CASSIGGSRVGELFF. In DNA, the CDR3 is TGTGCCAGTAGTATCGGCGGGAGTCGGGTCGGGGAGCTGTTTTTT. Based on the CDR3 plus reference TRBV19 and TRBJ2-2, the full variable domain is DGGITQSPKYLFRKEGQNVTLSCEQNLNHDAMYWYRQDPGQGLRLIYYSQIVNDFQKGDIAEGYSVSREKKESFPLTVTSAQKNPTAFYLCASSIGGSRVGELFFGEGSRLTVL.